The TCR beta chain under discussion was sequenced for a study of T cells in Graves' hyperthyroidism and ophthalmopathy (dated 2019 in TCRdb). In the study overall: Peripheral blood samples were taken at initial diagnosis, before any treatment was given. Prospective prediction of ophthalmopathy was tested in an independent validation cohort of 18 to 20 hyperthyroidism patients and around 16 patients who later progressed to ophthalmopathy. The 100 discovery patients were randomly split 7:3 into training and test sets. In addition, the study compared T-cell repertoires in thyroid tissue and in blood from over 5 Graves' hyperthyroidism patients. To identify TCR V-J signatures that set the groups apart, the researchers used a discovery cohort of more than 95 patients, made up of 43 with Graves' ophthalmopathy and 55 to 65 with stable Graves' hyperthyroidism. Following sampling, methimazole starting at 30 mg daily was given to hyperthyroidism patients, and high-dose intravenous methylprednisolone was given to ophthalmopathy patients. The paper reports TCR Vbeta CDR3 sequencing of about 140 peripheral blood samples: approximately 41 ophthalmopathy, fewer than 85 hyperthyroidism and 17 progressor patients.

Study-level results and caveats: Sample size was not statistically predetermined, and blinding of investigators to group allocation was not performed. In validation, progression to ophthalmopathy was predicted by the model with nearly 71% sensitivity and nearly 75% specificity, a median of 6.5 months before onset. Ophthalmopathy was separated from stable hyperthyroidism by a 13 V-J signature model, with over 85% sensitivity and approximately 81% specificity obtained in cross-validation and 80%/75% obtained in testing. Most expanded thyroid clonotypes (frequency above 0.001) were also detected in blood, suggesting blood repertoires may reflect thyroid immune responses.

The TCR beta CDR3 regions were amplified from RNA transcripts. The first round of RT-PCR for the TCR CDR3 was performed with the HTBI primer set and the Qiagen OneStep RT-PCR kit. The libraries were constructed in a second round of multiplex PCR and then size-selected and purified. Sequencing of the libraries was done on an Illumina HiSeq2000 using paired-end 100 bp reads. In the authors' own workflow: SOAPnuke was used to process the raw data, removing reads that contained adapters or uncalled bases, had a mean Phred below 15, or lacked an exact match to the constant primer or identifier. COPE v1.2.5 was used to merge high-quality paired reads, and clonotypes were defined as unique nucleotide sequences. MiTCR v1.1 was used to align clonotypes to the IMGT TRBV, TRBD and TRBJ reference segments. The analysis was restricted to V-J combinations with a frequency above 0.0001, which together covered about 99% of the repertoires. The TCS score was defined as the ratio of F50 (clonal expansion) to E x V (chaos), calculated using BLOSUM62-based TCRdist between CDR3 peptides within each V-J. Welch's t-statistics and random forest reduced around 510 V-J features to roughly 13, which were used in a naive Bayes classifier (R e1071). TCRdb reworked the public reads: Q25 trimming with fastp, MiXCR clone assembly, productive beta chains retained. Every entry covers one CDR3 protein and lists the most common genes and DNA from its rows. V and J calls and clone size were set by TCRdb, not the authors. This sample gives under 250,000 distinct CDR3 sequences in total; about a sixth of them show up just once. The top ten clonotypes cover roughly 49% of the sample.

Stable Graves' hyperthyroidism was defined as the absence of progression to ophthalmopathy over 18 months of follow-up. The hyperthyroidism patients were between 18 and 65 years old and newly diagnosed, with a disease duration of less than 2 months. Any patient with an uncontrolled infection, another autoimmune disease, pregnancy or lactation was excluded. Diagnoses were based on clinical symptoms, serum thyroxine and TRAb, thyroid ultrasound and orbital computed tomography. PBMCs were isolated from 10 ml of fresh peripheral blood by Ficoll-Paque density gradient centrifugation. Trizol reagent was used to extract total RNA, and RNA quality was then checked on an Agilent 2100 Bioanalyzer. With regard to this clonotype: Its cognate antigen has yet to be identified. Base qualities are not recorded, but no much larger clone differs from it by a single base.

The CDR3 goes from the cysteine to the phenylalanine over 17 residues. Of all the DNA, just the CDR3 is kept, 51 bases in frame from base 1. The germline V end is reduced by 5 bases and the J end by 0 bases; junction bases left unmatched: 9. CDR1 MNHNS and CDR2 SASEGT are derived from the germline V gene. Recombination connected TRBV6-1 to TRBJ2-3, with 9 bases aligning to TRBD2. The TCR sequence derives from a woman between 45 and 65 years old with Graves' hyperthyroidism. The sequenced sample consisted of blood. Here is the DNA: TGTGCCAGCAGTTTCGCCCGGACTAGCGCGAGCACAGATACGCAGTATTTT. The encoded protein is CASSFARTSASTDTQYF.